This paragraph reports one T cell receptor (beta chain). No antigen is known for it. For every CD8+ T cell subset, fewer than 350,000 cells were flow-sorted straight into RLT lysis buffer, and each subset was sorted in triplicate. To keep memory contaminants out, a stringent definition of naive CD8+ T cells was applied: CD45RO-CCR7+CD27+CD95-. Using standard density gradient centrifugation, peripheral blood mononuclear cells were isolated from buffy coats. Naive CXCR3-negative and CXCR3-positive CD8+ T cells were flow-sorted on a FACSAria III. An RNeasy Mini Kit was used to extract total RNA from the sorted cells. This sample stems from a study of CXCR3-negative and CXCR3-positive naive CD8 T cells (dated by TCRdb to between 2018 and 2020). For the study in its entirety: Around 140 million TRB reads were obtained in total, roughly 1.5 +/- 0.3 million reads per library. Diversity and physicochemical repertoire analyses covered 10 to 11 donors pooled from two independent experiments. For the TRBV-TRBJ cluster analysis, the naive subsets came from about five donors, while the memory cells came from 3 donors. Study-wide conclusions, independent of this receptor: TRB CDR3s from CXCR3-positive naive cells showed higher hydrophobicity (lower Kidera factor 4), lower energy, and higher strength and volume indices than CXCR3-negative naive cells. Within the same donor, TRBV-TRBJ usage looked similar between naive CXCR3-negative and CXCR3-positive cells, but memory cells had distinct patterns. Freshly isolated PBMCs were used for most assays because CXCR3 expression went down partially after cryopreservation. Because surface CD5, which is linked to self-reactivity in mice, was comparable between the naive subsets, TCR interaction strength was also inferred from TRB CDR3 physicochemical properties. Both naive subsets had comparably high repertoire diversity, while memory CD8+ T cells had much lower repertoire diversity.

For sequencing, a NextSeq 550 was employed. The Human TCR Profiling Kit (MiLaboratory) was used to make UMI-labeled 5' RACE TRB cDNA libraries. cDNA synthesis used the entire amount of extracted RNA, and PCR amplification then used the entire amount of cDNA produced. Libraries were prepared in parallel with an identical number of PCR cycles. In the paper's pipeline: With a requirement of at least two reads per UMI, MIGEC and MiXCR extracted about 50,000 +/- 10,000 unique UMI-labeled TRB cDNA molecules per library. Each library averaged 40,000 +/- 10,000 functional in-frame TRB CDR3 nucleotide clonotypes without stop codons. Diversity metrics, including normalized Shannon-Wiener and Chao1, were computed in VDJtools after downsampling to 5000 UMI-labeled TRB molecules per sample. VDJtools computed clonotype-size-weighted physicochemical properties of the central five CDR3 residues: interaction energy, strength, volume and Kidera factor 4. TCRdb reprocessed the sequencing reads and holds a single record per CDR3 protein sequence, with no DNA. The V and J calls, along with clone size, are taken from TCRdb and not from the paper's own processing. The sample table records some 130,000 distinct CDR3 sequences. The ten largest clones add up to 0.29% of the sample.

For CDR1 and CDR2, the germline V gene lists SGHRS and YFSETQ. The CDR3, from cysteine to phenylalanine, totals 14 residues. Nucleotide data are not available. This receptor was obtained from a human donor in good health. Some clones in this sample may be carry-over from other donors' samples. The chain links TRBV5-1 with TRBJ2-3. The material sequenced was naive CXCR3- CD8+ T cells from blood. The cell subset or site tag for this specimen amounts to: CD45RO-CCR7+CD27+CD95- naive CD8+ T cells lacking CXCR3 (TNR3-). CDR3 region: CASSLAPLTDTQYF.